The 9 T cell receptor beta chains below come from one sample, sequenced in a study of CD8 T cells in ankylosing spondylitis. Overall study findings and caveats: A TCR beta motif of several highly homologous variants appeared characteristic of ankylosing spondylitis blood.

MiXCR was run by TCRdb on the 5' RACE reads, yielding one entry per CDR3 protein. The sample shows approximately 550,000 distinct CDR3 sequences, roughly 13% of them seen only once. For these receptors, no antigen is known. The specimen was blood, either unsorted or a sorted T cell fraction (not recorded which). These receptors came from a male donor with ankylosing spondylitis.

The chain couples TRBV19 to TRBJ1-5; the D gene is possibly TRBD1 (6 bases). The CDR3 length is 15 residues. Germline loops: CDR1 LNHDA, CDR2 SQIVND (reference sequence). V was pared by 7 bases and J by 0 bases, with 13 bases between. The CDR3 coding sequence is TGTGCCAGTATCCAGGACAGAAATAGCAATCAGCCCCAGCATTTT. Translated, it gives CASIQDRNSNQPQHF.

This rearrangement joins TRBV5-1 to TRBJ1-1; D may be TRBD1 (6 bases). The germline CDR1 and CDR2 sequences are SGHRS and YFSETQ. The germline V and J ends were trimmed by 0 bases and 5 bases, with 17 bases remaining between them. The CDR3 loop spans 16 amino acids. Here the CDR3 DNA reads TGCGCCAGCAGCTTGGATGGCATGAGGGGGAGTACTGAAGCTTTCTTT. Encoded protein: CASSLDGMRGSTEAFF.

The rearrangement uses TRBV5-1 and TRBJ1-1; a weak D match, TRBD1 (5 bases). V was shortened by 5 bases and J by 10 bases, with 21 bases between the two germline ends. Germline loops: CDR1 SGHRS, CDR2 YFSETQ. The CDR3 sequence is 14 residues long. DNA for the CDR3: TGCGCCAGCAGGACGGGCGGGGGGAGGTCTGTAGCTTTCTTT. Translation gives CASRTGGGRSVAFF.

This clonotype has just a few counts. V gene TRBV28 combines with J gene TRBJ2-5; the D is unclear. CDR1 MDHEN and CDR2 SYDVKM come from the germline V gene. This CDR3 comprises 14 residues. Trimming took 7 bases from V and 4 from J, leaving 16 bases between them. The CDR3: CASTTRSLGETQYF. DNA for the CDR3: TGTGCCAGCACTACCAGGAGTCTGGGAGAGACCCAGTACTTC.

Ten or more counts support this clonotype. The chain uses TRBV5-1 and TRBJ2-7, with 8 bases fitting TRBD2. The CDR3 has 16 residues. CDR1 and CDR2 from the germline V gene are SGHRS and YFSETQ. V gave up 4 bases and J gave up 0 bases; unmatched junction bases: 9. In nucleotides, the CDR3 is TGCGCCAGCAGCCCGGCCACTAGCGGACCCTCCTACGAGCAGTACTTC. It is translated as CASSPATSGPSYEQYF. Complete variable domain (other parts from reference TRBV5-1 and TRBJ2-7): KAGVTQTPRYLIKTRGQQVTLSCSPISGHRSVSWYQQTPGQGLQFLFEYFSETQRNKGNFPGRFSGRQFSNSRSEMNVSTLELGDSALYLCASSPATSGPSYEQYFGPGTRLTVT.

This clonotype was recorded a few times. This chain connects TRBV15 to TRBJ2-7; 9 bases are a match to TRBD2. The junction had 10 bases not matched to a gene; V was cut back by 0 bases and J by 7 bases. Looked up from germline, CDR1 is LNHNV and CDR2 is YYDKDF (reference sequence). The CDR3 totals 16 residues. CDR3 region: CATSRDHNSGSREQYF. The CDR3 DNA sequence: TGTGCCACCAGCAGAGATCACAATAGCGGGAGTCGGGAGCAGTACTTC.

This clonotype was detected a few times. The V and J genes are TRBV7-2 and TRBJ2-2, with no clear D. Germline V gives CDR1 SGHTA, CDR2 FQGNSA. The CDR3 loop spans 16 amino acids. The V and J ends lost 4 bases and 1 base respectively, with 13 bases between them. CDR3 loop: CASSYPSPLNTGELFF. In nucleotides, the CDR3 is TGTGCCAGCAGCTACCCAAGTCCGCTGAACACCGGGGAGCTGTTTTTT.

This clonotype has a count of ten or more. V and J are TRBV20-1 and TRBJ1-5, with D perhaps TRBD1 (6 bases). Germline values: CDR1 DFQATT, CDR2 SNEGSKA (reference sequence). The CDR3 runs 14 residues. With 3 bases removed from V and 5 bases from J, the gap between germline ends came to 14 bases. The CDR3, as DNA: TGCAGTGCTAGTGGCGGCAGGGGTGATCAGCCCCAGCATTTT. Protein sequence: CSASGGRGDQPQHF.

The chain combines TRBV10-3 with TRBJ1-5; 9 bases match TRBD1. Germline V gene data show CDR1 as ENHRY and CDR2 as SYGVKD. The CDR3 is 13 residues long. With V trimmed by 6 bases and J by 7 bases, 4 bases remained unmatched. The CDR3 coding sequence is TGTGCCATCAGGGAGGACAGGGGACAGCCCCAGCATTTT. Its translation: CAIREDRGQPQHF.